The 22 T cell receptor beta chains presented below share a single source sample, sequenced in a study of shared clonotypes between healthy human individuals. Naive CD8 isolation took CD45RO-negative cells positively selected for CCR7 and excluded terminally differentiated effector memory CD45RA+ cells. Data came from immunoSEQ multiplex PCR; TCRdb stores just in-frame clones and leaves some out. The data contain about 600,000 clones, nearly 97% of them singletons. Material: naive CD8+ T cells sorted from blood. Source of these receptors: a woman aged 25 to 45 in good health.

The chain carries TRBV27 and TRBJ2-6; D not certain. Germline V lookup: CDR1 MNHEY, CDR2 SMNVEV (reference sequence). The CDR3 extends over 16 amino acids. Trimming stripped 0 bases from V and 0 bases from J, with 6 bases between. CDR3 protein: CASSLSVGSGANVLTF. The CDR3, as DNA: TGTGCCAGCAGTTTATCGGTCGGCTCTGGGGCCAACGTCCTGACTTTC.

J is TRBJ1-4 and V is TRBV7-9; D is unclear. V lost 0 bases and J 0 bases, leaving 8 bases between the germline ends. Germline V gene sequence: CDR1 SEHNR, CDR2 FQNEAQ (reference sequence). CDR3 length: 16 amino acids. DNA for the CDR3: TGTGCCAGCAGCTTAGCTTCCCAGTCAACTAATGAAAAACTGTTTTTT. Its protein is CASSLASQSTNEKLFF.

J is TRBJ2-1 and V is TRBV27, with TRBD2 matching over 9 bases. The junction had 5 bases not matched to a gene; V was cut back by 4 bases and J by 4 bases. The CDR3 contains 15 residues. CDR1 and CDR2 (germline): MNHEY, SMNVEV (reference sequence). CDR3 coding DNA: TGTGCCAGCAGTTATTCTAGCGGGGATTACAATGAGCAGTTCTTC. This translates into CASSYSSGDYNEQFF.

DNA of the CDR3: TGTGCCAGCAGTTACGCGACCGGGGGTGGTGGCACTGAAGCTTTCTTT. Its protein is CASSYATGGGGTEAFF. The rearrangement joins TRBV6-5 to TRBJ1-1; a weak D match, TRBD1 (5 bases). Germline V gives CDR1 MNHEY, CDR2 SVGAGI. The V and J ends lost 2 bases and 4 bases respectively, with 17 bases between them. The CDR3 has 16 residues.

The chain joins TRBV6-1 to TRBJ2-2, with 7 bases lining up with TRBD2. Germline V lookup: CDR1 MNHNS, CDR2 SASEGT. The CDR3 totals 17 residues. V lost 1 base and J lost 4; bases outside the gene matches: 9. Here the CDR3 reads CASSEEWTREGTGELFF. CDR3 in DNA: TGTGCCAGCAGTGAAGAGTGGACTAGGGAGGGCACCGGGGAGCTGTTTTTT.

In its sample, this clone was seen once. This chain links TRBV4-1 with TRBJ2-5; TRBD2 matches at 7 bases. Germline CDR1 MGHRA, CDR2 YSYEKL. The CDR3 covers 13 residues. V dropped 0 bases and J dropped 11; count of bases not matched to a gene: 6. The DNA of the CDR3 is TGCGCCAGCAGCCAAGATCTACTGCGGGAGCAGTACTTC. Translation gives CASSQDLLREQYF.

The chain combines TRBV27 with TRBJ1-2; 7 positions agree with TRBD1. The germline CDR1 and CDR2 sequences are MNHEY and SMNVEV (reference sequence). The CDR3 consists of 13 residues. Losses at the gene ends were 6 bases for V and 6 bases for J; bases not matched to a gene: 7. This CDR3 reads CASRKQGGHGYTF. CDR3 nucleotides: TGTGCCAGCAGAAAACAAGGGGGCCATGGCTACACCTTC.

V and J are TRBV19 and TRBJ2-6; 8 bases match TRBD2. The V gene's germline CDR1 is LNHDA and CDR2 SQIVND (reference sequence). The trim removed 3 bases at V and 1 base at J, leaving 5 bases unmatched. This CDR3 region has 17 residues. CDR3 coding DNA: TGTGCCAGTAGTATGTTTCCGGGGGGGTCTGGGGCCAACGTCCTGACTTTC. Amino acid sequence: CASSMFPGGSGANVLTF.

This clone appeared a few times. The V and J genes are TRBV30 and TRBJ1-3, with D unresolved. Germline V gene lookup returns CDR1 GTSNPN and CDR2 SVGIG (reference sequence). This CDR3 is built from 12 residues. V was trimmed by 2 bases and J by 3 bases, leaving 5 bases between them. The CDR3 coding sequence is TGTGCCTGGAGTCTGAGTGGAAACACCATATATTTT. Encoded protein: CAWSLSGNTIYF. The full variable domain, its missing parts supplied by reference TRBV30 and TRBJ1-3, is SQTIHQWPATLVQPVGSPLSLECTVEGTSNPNLYWYRQAAGRGLQLLFYSVGIGQISSEVPQNLSASRPQDRQFILSSKKLLLSDSGFYLCAWSLSGNTIYFGEGSWLTVV.

The chain uses TRBV27 and TRBJ2-5; D not resolved. The DNA matches TRBJ2-7 better at its end, which makes the J call doubtful. The CDR3 runs 13 residues. The V gene's germline CDR1 is MNHEY and CDR2 SMNVEV (reference sequence). The CDR3 DNA follows: TGTGCCAGCAGTTTATCACAGAACTACGAGCAGTACTTC. It translates to CASSLSQNYEQYF.

The chain joins TRBV27 to TRBJ2-3, with TRBD2 identical over 8 bases. Germline values: CDR1 MNHEY, CDR2 SMNVEV (reference sequence). Germline trimming cut 2 bases from V and 9 bases from J; bases unmatched to any gene: 22. The CDR3 sequence is 19 residues long. The CDR3 DNA sequence: TGTGCCAGCAGTTTACAGCGACCCGAAGCGGGAGCCCCCCTCCTGACGCAGTATTTT. Protein product: CASSLQRPEAGAPLLTQYF.

CDR3 nucleotides: TGTGCCAGCAGCCCAACGGGACTAGCGGGAGATGAGCAGTTCTTC. It yields the protein CASSPTGLAGDEQFF. This chain connects TRBV28 to TRBJ2-1; 14 nucleotides agree with TRBD2. This CDR3 is built from 15 residues. V dropped 6 bases and J dropped 8; count of bases not matched to a gene: 6. The germline V gene has CDR1 MDHEN and CDR2 SYDVKM.

The CDR3 bases are TGTGCCAGCAGTTGGGGCTCTGGGGCCAACGTCCTGACTTTC. It specifies CASSWGSGANVLTF. The chain links TRBV28 to TRBJ2-6, with no clear D. The germline V gene has CDR1 MDHEN and CDR2 SYDVKM. V was pared by 4 bases and J by 0 bases, with 4 bases between. This CDR3 spans 14 amino acids.

The V call is TRBV4-1, the J call TRBJ2-1; TRBD2 matches 8 bases. V dropped 3 bases and J dropped 5; count of bases not matched to a gene: 6. The CDR3 is 15 amino acids. Per the germline V gene, CDR1 is MGHRA and CDR2 is YSYEKL. The CDR3 here is CASSHTSGVDNEQFF. DNA for the CDR3: TGCGCCAGCAGCCACACTAGCGGAGTGGACAATGAGCAGTTCTTC.

V usage is TRBV5-6 and J usage is TRBJ2-7; unclear D gene. Trimming removed 0 bases at V and 5 bases at J, with 6 bases between. CDR1 is SGHDT and CDR2 is YYEEEE in the germline V gene. The CDR3 is 12 amino acids. Written as DNA, the CDR3 is TGTGCCAGCAGCTTGGGGGCGAACGAGCAGTACTTC. This codes for CASSLGANEQYF.

This chain connects TRBV5-1 to TRBJ2-3; possibly TRBD1 for D (6 bases). The V gene's germline CDR1 is SGHRS and CDR2 YFSETQ. The CDR3 length is 17 residues. The V end was cut by 1 base, the J end by 5 bases, with 20 bases between. CDR3 nucleotide sequence: TGCGCCAGCAGCTTGAAAAGGGGGTACGAACCCCTAGATACGCAGTATTTT. This translates into CASSLKRGYEPLDTQYF.

The chain carries TRBV5-6 and TRBJ2-2; the D is unclear. CDR3 length equals 15 residues. Germline V gene data show CDR1 as SGHDT and CDR2 as YYEEEE. V shed 1 base and J shed 3 bases, with 10 bases lying between them. The CDR3, as DNA: TGTGCCAGCAGCTTGTATAAAAAGCACACCGGGGAGCTGTTTTTT. This codes for CASSLYKKHTGELFF. Based on the CDR3 plus reference TRBV5-6 and TRBJ2-2, the full variable domain is DAGVTQSPTHLIKTRGQQVTLRCSPKSGHDTVSWYQQALGQGPQFIFQYYEEEERQRGNFPDRFSGHQFPNYSSELNVNALLLGDSALYLCASSLYKKHTGELFFGEGSRLTVL.

The rearrangement uses TRBV27 and TRBJ1-1; D is perhaps TRBD1 (6 bases). Trimming took 5 bases from V and 5 from J, leaving 18 bases between them. There are 15 residues in the CDR3. Germline assignment: CDR1 MNHEY and CDR2 SMNVEV (reference sequence). CDR3 bases: TGTGCCAGCAGTCCACTGGACAGATTGGGGACTGAAGCTTTCTTT. It yields the protein CASSPLDRLGTEAFF.

This chain links TRBV5-8 with TRBJ2-7; D is unclear. Trimming took 1 base from V and 2 from J, leaving 7 bases between them. The CDR3 loop spans 13 amino acids. In germline, CDR1 is SGHTS, CDR2 YDEGEE. CDR3 loop: CASSLRETYEQYF. CDR3 DNA sequence: TGTGCCAGCAGCTTGAGGGAAACCTACGAGCAGTACTTC.

This chain joins TRBV9 and TRBJ2-7, with D perhaps TRBD1 or TRBD2 (5 bases each). Germline values: CDR1 SGDLS, CDR2 YYNGEE. The CDR3 is 12 amino acids. V was pared by 6 bases and J by 3 bases, with 10 bases between. CDR3 DNA sequence: TGTGCCAGCAACAGTGGGGGCTACGAGCAGTACTTC. Translation gives CASNSGGYEQYF.

This clone was counted once. The V and J genes are TRBV9 and TRBJ2-7; D is tentatively TRBD1 or TRBD2 (7 bases each). V lost 4 bases and J 3 bases, leaving 17 bases between the germline ends. This CDR3 comprises 15 residues. Germline lookup yields CDR1 SGDLS and CDR2 YYNGEE. The CDR3 DNA reads TGTGCCAGCAGCTCAGGGGGGGACCGGGGCTACGAGCAGTACTTC. It yields the protein CASSSGGDRGYEQYF.

This sequence joins TRBV4-1 and TRBJ1-2; D possibly corresponds to TRBD1 (6 bases). The ends were cut back, 0 bases at V and 7 bases at J, with 12 bases in the middle. Germline CDR1 MGHRA, CDR2 YSYEKL. The length of the CDR3 is 14 residues. The CDR3 DNA reads as TGCGCCAGCAGCCAAGAACGGGGGGCGGGTGGCTACACCTTC. Its translation is CASSQERGAGGYTF.